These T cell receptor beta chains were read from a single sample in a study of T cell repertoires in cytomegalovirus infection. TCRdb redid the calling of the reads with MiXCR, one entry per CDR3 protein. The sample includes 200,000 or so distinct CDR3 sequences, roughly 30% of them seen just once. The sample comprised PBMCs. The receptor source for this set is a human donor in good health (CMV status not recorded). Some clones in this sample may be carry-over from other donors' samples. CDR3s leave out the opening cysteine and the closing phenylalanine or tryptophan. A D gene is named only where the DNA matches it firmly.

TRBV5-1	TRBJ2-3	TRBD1	ASSLVRTGDTDTQY
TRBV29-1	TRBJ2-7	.	SVVKSEQY
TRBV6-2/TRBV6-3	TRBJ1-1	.	ASRMGHWNTEAF
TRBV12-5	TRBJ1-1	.	ASGLASKTGMNTEAF
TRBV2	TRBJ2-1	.	ASSTGSDEQF
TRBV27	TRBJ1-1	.	ASSSPFANTEAF
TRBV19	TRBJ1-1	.	ASTGTDLTNTEAF
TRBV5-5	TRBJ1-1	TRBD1	ASSLGLEGAGHTEAF
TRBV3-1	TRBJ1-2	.	ASSQDLVITYGYT
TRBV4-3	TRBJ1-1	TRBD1	ASSQGVDRLNTVAF
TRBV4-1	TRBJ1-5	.	ASSQDWDAQPQH
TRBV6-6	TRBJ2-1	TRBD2	ASTQTGGGYNEQF
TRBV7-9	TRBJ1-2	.	ASSLDRWYGYT
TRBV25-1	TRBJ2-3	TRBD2	ASSEWLGGDTQY
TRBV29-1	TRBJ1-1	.	SVVVLAGRGTEAF
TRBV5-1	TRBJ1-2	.	ASSLEDGYT
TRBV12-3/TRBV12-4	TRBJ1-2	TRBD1	ASSLDRGGYT
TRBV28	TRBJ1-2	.	ASSLGQAEGFNYGYT
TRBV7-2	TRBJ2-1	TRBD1	ASSFTVDRGGNEQF
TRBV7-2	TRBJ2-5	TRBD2	ASSLTSGGARGRETQY
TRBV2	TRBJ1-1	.	ASGQLNTEAF
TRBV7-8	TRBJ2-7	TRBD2	ASSDPGGSYEQY
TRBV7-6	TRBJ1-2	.	ASSPRGGEGYT
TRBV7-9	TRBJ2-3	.	ATTDTQY
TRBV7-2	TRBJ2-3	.	ATLFVPGADTQY
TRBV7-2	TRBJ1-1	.	ASRQTGSNTEAF
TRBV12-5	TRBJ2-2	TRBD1	ASGHSDRGLGGELF
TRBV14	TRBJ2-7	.	ASSQDRVLTYEQY
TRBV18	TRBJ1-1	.	ASSPPDTNTEAF
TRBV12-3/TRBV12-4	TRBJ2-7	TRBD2	ASKQSGGDYEQY
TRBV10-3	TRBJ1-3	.	AISQGSSSGNTIY
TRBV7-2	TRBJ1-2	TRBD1	ASIPGRGPYGYT